Each of the 9 T cell receptor beta chains below was sequenced from the same sample in a study of T cell responses to AZD1222 COVID-19 vaccine (dated by TCRdb to the early 2020s). The library was made by the immunoSEQ multiplex PCR assay. TCRdb retrieved this table from immuneACCESS and kept in-frame rearrangements only. Not all clones are present; in checked studies, unresolved V genes account for under half, and no reason is known for the remainder. This sample has about 93,000 clones in its table, and over 85% of those were observed once. The ten biggest clones cover roughly 2.8% of the sample. Explained via the paper, the time point label denotes: baseline before first vaccination. This sample's treatment or condition label indicates: meningococcal conjugate vaccine given as trial control. This material consisted of peripheral blood, taken on day 0 of MenACWY control vaccination. These receptors were collected from an adult in good health.

Concerning this clone itself: Within the sample, other DNA sequences also encode this same CDR3. The J gene is TRBJ1-2, the V gene TRBV10-3; D remains ambiguous. Germline CDR1 reads ENHRY; CDR2 reads SYGVKD. V lost 0 bases, J lost 0 bases, and 5 bases lay in between. The CDR3 has 14 amino acids. The CDR3 nucleotides are TGTGCCATCAGTGAGTCTACAGCTAACTATGGCTACACCTTC. This translates into CAISESTANYGYTF.

This CDR3 reads CASSPTFRGPLYGYTF. The CDR3 DNA sequence: TGTGCCAGCAGTCCTACCTTTAGGGGGCCTCTCTATGGCTACACCTTC. The chain links TRBV27 to TRBJ1-2; TRBD1 matches 7 bases. Per germline, CDR1 MNHEY and CDR2 SMNVEV (reference sequence). The V segment lost 5 bases and the J segment 4 bases; nucleotides outside the gene matches: 13. This CDR3 region has 16 residues.

This sequence joins TRBV10-3 and TRBJ1-1, with D maybe TRBD1 (6 bases). Germline lookup yields CDR1 ENHRY and CDR2 SYGVKD. Trimming left V 5 bases short and J 7 bases short, with 11 bases between. The CDR3 extends over 12 amino acids. CDR3: CAISSRGGEAFF. The DNA of the CDR3 is TGTGCCATCAGTTCACGAGGGGGTGAAGCTTTCTTT.

The chain couples TRBV6-1 to TRBJ1-2; D unclear. Germline V gives CDR1 MNHNS, CDR2 SASEGT. The V end lost 3 bases, the J end lost 0 bases, and 8 bases lay between the germline ends. CDR3 length equals 14 residues. CDR3 in DNA: TGTGCCAGCAGTGAGATAAGGGCTAACTATGGCTACACCTTC. Protein sequence: CASSEIRANYGYTF.

The chain recombines TRBV12-3 or TRBV12-4 with TRBJ1-1; D unclear. CDR3 length: 12 amino acids. Trimming left V 6 bases short and J 4 bases short, with 9 bases between. The CDR3 sequence: CASSMRGTEAFF. The CDR3 DNA reads TGTGCCAGCAGCATGCGGGGCACTGAAGCTTTCTTT.

CDR3 DNA: TGTGCCAGCAGGCACAGAAATCAGCCCCAGCATTTT. Translation: CASRHRNQPQHF. The rearrangement links TRBV12-3 or TRBV12-4 to TRBJ1-5; D gene uncertain. The CDR3 extends over 12 amino acids. Trimming removed 6 bases from V and 4 bases from J, with 7 bases in between.

The chain uses TRBV6-5 and TRBJ1-5; a possible D gene is TRBD1 (6 bases). The CDR3 runs 15 residues. Germline V gives CDR1 MNHEY, CDR2 SVGAGI. V dropped 6 bases and J dropped 5 bases, with 17 bases sitting between them. CDR3 coding DNA: TGTGCCAGCAGCTGGGGGCACCGGGAACATCAGCCCCAGCATTTT. Amino acid sequence: CASSWGHREHQPQHF.

This clone occurred once. V is TRBV6-5 and J is TRBJ1-3, with D possibly matching TRBD1 (5 bases). V was trimmed by 8 bases and J by 0 bases, leaving 8 bases between them. This CDR3 contains 13 residues. Germline-derived CDR1 and CDR2 are MNHEY and SVGAGI. CDR3: CASGTVSGNTIYF. The CDR3 DNA is TGTGCCAGCGGGACGGTCTCTGGAAACACCATATATTTT.

The CDR3 DNA reads as TGTGCCACCAGTGTAAGGAGGGTAATCTTCTACGAGCAGTACTTC. This translates into CATSVRRVIFYEQYF. The V gene is TRBV24-1, the J gene TRBJ2-7; perhaps TRBD2 as D (6 bases). The V end lost 5 bases, the J end lost 3 bases, and 16 bases lay between the germline ends. This CDR3 comprises 15 residues. Germline CDR1 reads KGHDR; CDR2 reads SFDVKD.